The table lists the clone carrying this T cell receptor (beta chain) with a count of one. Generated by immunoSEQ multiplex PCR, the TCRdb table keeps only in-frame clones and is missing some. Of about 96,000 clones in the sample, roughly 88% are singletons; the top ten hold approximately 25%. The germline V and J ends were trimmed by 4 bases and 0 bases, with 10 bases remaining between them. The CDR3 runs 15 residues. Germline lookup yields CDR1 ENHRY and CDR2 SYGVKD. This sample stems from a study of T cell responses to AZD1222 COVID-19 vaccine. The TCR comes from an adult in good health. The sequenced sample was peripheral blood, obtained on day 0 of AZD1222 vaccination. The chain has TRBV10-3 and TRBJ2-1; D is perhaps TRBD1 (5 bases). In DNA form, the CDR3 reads TGTGCCATCAGTGGGGGAAGGGGCTCCTACAATGAGCAGTTCTTC. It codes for CAISGGRGSYNEQFF.